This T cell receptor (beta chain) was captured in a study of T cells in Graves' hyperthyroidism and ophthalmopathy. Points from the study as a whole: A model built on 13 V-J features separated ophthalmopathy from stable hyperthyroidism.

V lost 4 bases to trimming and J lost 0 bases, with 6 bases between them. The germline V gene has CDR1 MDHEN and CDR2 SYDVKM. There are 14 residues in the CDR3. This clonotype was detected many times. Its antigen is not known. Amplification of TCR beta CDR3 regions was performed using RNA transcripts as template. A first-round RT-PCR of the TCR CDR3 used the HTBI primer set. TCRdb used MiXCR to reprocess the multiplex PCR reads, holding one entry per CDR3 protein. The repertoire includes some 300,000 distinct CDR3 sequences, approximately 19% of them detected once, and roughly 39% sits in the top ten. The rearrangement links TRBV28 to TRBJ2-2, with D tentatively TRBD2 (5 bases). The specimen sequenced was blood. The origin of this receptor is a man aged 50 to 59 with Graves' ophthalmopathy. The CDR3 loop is CASSSGSNTGELFF. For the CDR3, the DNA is TGTGCCAGCAGTTCGGGATCGAACACCGGGGAGCTGTTTTTT. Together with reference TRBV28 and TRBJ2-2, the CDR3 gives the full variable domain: DVKVTQSSRYLVKRTGEKVFLECVQDMDHENMFWYRQDPGLGLRLIYFSYDVKMKEKGDIPEGYSVSREKKERFSLILESASTNQTSMYLCASSSGSNTGELFFGEGSRLTVL.